This T cell receptor (beta chain) was profiled in a study of T cell responses to AZD1222 COVID-19 vaccine. Study findings and constraints: Repertoire sampling occurred only after the peak T cell response. Increases in Spike-specific TCR breadth and depth were seen after two AZD1222 doses. Variant regions that are unmutated are reportedly the target of nearly half of spike-specific TCRs. CD4 TCRs covered the whole spike, strongest at regions 160-218 and 743-854.

This CDR3 has 15 residues. The germline V gene encodes CDR1 SGHTA and CDR2 FQGNSA. V was clipped by 5 bases and J by 5 bases, with 18 bases between them. Here immunoSEQ multiplex PCR was the method, and the copy in TCRdb shows in-frame clones only, minus some. The table shows roughly 72,000 clones, with 88% occurring only once. About this clone: Its specificity is not known.

The sequence derives from an adult who received the MenACWY meningococcal vaccine as a control. Sequenced material: peripheral blood, taken 28 days after the second dose of the MenACWY control vaccine. V gene TRBV7-2 combines with J gene TRBJ2-5; D unclear. The CDR3: CASSPQSESGETQYF. CDR3 DNA: TGTGCCAGCAGCCCCCAATCAGAGTCCGGGGAGACCCAGTACTTC.